These 16 T cell receptor beta chains share one sample of origin, sequenced in a study of T cells after somatic rescue of genetic block. Clones were read by immunoSEQ multiplex PCR, and TCRdb kept only the in-frame ones, dropping some. The data show about 68,000 clones, about nine tenths seen once. Sequencing input: peripheral blood mononuclear cells (PBMCs). The receptors shown here come from a man aged 35 to 55.

This sequence joins TRBV14 and TRBJ2-2; D uncertain. This CDR3 has 13 residues. Germline CDR1 SGHDN, CDR2 FVKESK. Trimming pared 6 bases from V and 2 bases from J, leaving 7 bases between. CDR3 sequence: CASRHGNTGELFF. The CDR3 DNA reads TGTGCCAGCAGACACGGAAACACCGGGGAGCTGTTTTTT.

The gene calls are TRBV18 and TRBJ2-3; unclear D gene. The germline gives CDR1 KGHSH, CDR2 LQKENI. V gave up 2 bases and J gave up 4 bases, with 7 bases separating them. The CDR3 spans 13 residues. CDR3 DNA: TGTGCCAGCTCACCAATACAGTCAGATACGCAGTATTTT. Its protein product is CASSPIQSDTQYF.

The V call is TRBV21-1, the J call TRBJ2-3; the D segment call TRBD2 is taken from the table without a DNA check. TRBV21-1 has pseudogene status. This CDR3 contains 14 residues. CDR3 DNA sequence: TGTGCCAGCAGCAAAGATCTAGCGGCAGATACGCAGTATTTT. Translated, it gives CASSKDLAADTQYF.

The V and J genes are TRBV11-2 and TRBJ2-2, with D perhaps given as TRBD1 or TRBD2 (5 bases each). The CDR3 runs 16 residues. V was pared by 3 bases and J by 2 bases, with 13 bases between. Germline V gene sequence: CDR1 SGHAT, CDR2 FQNNGV. The CDR3 sequence is CASSFHRDLNTGELFF. DNA for the CDR3: TGTGCCAGCAGCTTCCACCGGGACCTCAACACCGGGGAGCTGTTTTTT.

The chain has TRBV7-2 and TRBJ2-5; 7 bases align to TRBD2. The CDR3 covers 15 residues. CDR1 and CDR2 from the germline V gene are SGHTA and FQGNSA. With V trimmed by 1 base and J by 2 bases, 4 bases remained unmatched. The CDR3 DNA reads TGTGCCAGCAGCTTAGGGGGGGGGTCACAAGAGACCCAGTACTTC. It encodes CASSLGGGSQETQYF.

This clone was detected once. The rearrangement uses TRBV2 and TRBJ2-5; either TRBD1 or TRBD2 may fit D (5 bases each). Deletions cut 6 bases from V and 4 bases from J, with 15 bases between. The germline gives CDR1 SNHLY, CDR2 FYNNEI. This CDR3 is 14 amino acids long. The CDR3 sequence is CASSRGQVPETQYF. The CDR3 DNA reads as TGTGCCAGCAGCCGGGGCCAGGTCCCAGAGACCCAGTACTTC. The full variable domain, with the rest looked up from reference TRBV2 and TRBJ2-5, is EPEVTQTPSHQVTQMGQEVILRCVPISNHLYFYWYRQILGQKVEFLVSFYNNEISEKSEIFDDQFSVERPDGSNFTLKIRSTKLEDSAMYFCASSRGQVPETQYFGPGTRLLVL.

J is TRBJ2-2 and V is TRBV2, with D maybe TRBD2 (6 bases). Trimming left V 3 bases short and J 2 bases short, with 10 bases between. Germline V gene sequence: CDR1 SNHLY, CDR2 FYNNEI. This CDR3 spans 15 amino acids. The CDR3 DNA reads as TGTGCCAGCAGTGATGGGACTCTTAACACCGGGGAGCTGTTTTTT. This codes for CASSDGTLNTGELFF.

This chain joins TRBV5-5 and TRBJ2-7; a weak D match, TRBD1 (5 bases). The CDR3 length is 14 residues. V lost 0 bases and J lost 2, with 9 bases in between. Germline V lookup: CDR1 SGHKS, CDR2 YYEKEE (reference sequence). CDR3 sequence: CASSLALQAYEQYF. CDR3 sequence (DNA): TGTGCCAGCAGCTTGGCTTTACAGGCCTACGAGCAGTACTTC. Full variable domain (rest looked up from reference TRBV5-5 and TRBJ2-7): DAGVTQSPTHLIKTRGQQVTLRCSPISGHKSVSWYQQVLGQGPQFIFQYYEKEERGRGNFPDRFSARQFPNYSSELNVNALLLGDSALYLCASSLALQAYEQYFGPGTRLTVT.

In nucleotides, the CDR3 is TGTGCCAGCAGCCACGAGAGAACCTACGAGCAGTACTTC. Amino acids: CASSHERTYEQYF. This rearrangement joins TRBV4-2 to TRBJ2-7, with D unresolved. This CDR3 comprises 13 residues. V was trimmed by 3 bases and J by 2 bases, leaving 8 bases between them. Germline CDR1 is LGHNA and CDR2 is YNFKEQ.

This chain uses TRBV6-6 with TRBJ2-3, with unresolved D. V lost 6 bases to trimming and J lost 1 base, with 14 bases between them. This CDR3 is built from 15 residues. CDR1 is MNHNY and CDR2 is SVGAGI in the germline V gene (reference sequence). The CDR3 here is CASRKGYIGTDTQYF. The CDR3 DNA is TGTGCCAGCAGAAAAGGGTACATAGGCACAGATACGCAGTATTTT.

This chain links TRBV2 with TRBJ2-3; TRBD2 agrees at 10 bases. In germline, CDR1 is SNHLY, CDR2 FYNNEI. The CDR3 has 16 amino acids. The junction had 7 bases not matched to a gene; V was cut back by 5 bases and J by 2 bases. The CDR3 DNA reads as TGTGCCAGCAGTCCCCTAGCGGGAGAGTACACAGATACGCAGTATTTT. Its translation: CASSPLAGEYTDTQYF.

The rearrangement joins TRBV5-1 to TRBJ1-1; no clear D. CDR1 and CDR2 from the germline V gene are SGHRS and YFSETQ. The length of the CDR3 is 13 residues. V was cut by 4 bases and J by 5 bases, with 12 bases left in between. The CDR3 DNA reads as TGCGCCAGCAGCGGTTCCTGGGCGACTGAAGCTTTCTTT. It translates to CASSGSWATEAFF.

V is TRBV6-5 and J is TRBJ2-5; 9 positions agree with TRBD1. Germline V gene lookup returns CDR1 MNHEY and CDR2 SVGAGI. The CDR3 runs to 15 residues. V lost 8 bases to trimming and J lost 0 bases; unmatched junction nucleotides: 7. The CDR3 sequence is CASSPTGGDQETQYF. CDR3 in DNA: TGTGCCAGCTCCCCGACAGGGGGAGACCAAGAGACCCAGTACTTC.

This chain joins TRBV9 and TRBJ2-3; TRBD1 might be the D (6 bases). V gave up 7 bases and J gave up 4 bases, with 16 bases separating them. The CDR3 is 14 amino acids. CDR1 is SGDLS, CDR2 YYNGEE, per germline. The CDR3 sequence: CASGAGVLADTQYF. DNA for the CDR3: TGTGCCAGCGGCGCAGGGGTTTTAGCAGATACGCAGTATTTT.

The chain couples TRBV4-1 to TRBJ2-2; D unresolved. The CDR3 loop spans 12 amino acids. Germline lookup yields CDR1 MGHRA and CDR2 YSYEKL. Trimming left V 0 bases short and J 7 bases short, with 3 bases between. The CDR3 loop reads CASSQDLGELFF. The CDR3 coding sequence is TGCGCCAGCAGCCAAGATCTCGGGGAGCTGTTTTTT.

The count of this clone is one. The rearrangement joins TRBV5-1 to TRBJ2-5; 10 bases line up with TRBD1. The germline V gene encodes CDR1 SGHRS and CDR2 YFSETQ. This CDR3 comprises 15 residues. Unmatched junction bases numbered 3, after V lost 0 bases and J lost 4 bases. The CDR3 sequence: CASSLGTGGRETQYF. The CDR3 DNA reads TGCGCCAGCAGCTTGGGGACAGGGGGTCGAGAGACCCAGTACTTC.